This paragraph covers one T cell receptor beta chain sequence. The length of the CDR3 is 14 residues. Trimming left V 0 bases short and J 8 bases short, with 13 bases between. The germline gives CDR1 SGHAT, CDR2 FQNNGV. This entry comes from a study of blood T cell repertoires in COVID-19. Using immunoSEQ multiplex PCR, the repertoire was profiled, and TCRdb retains in-frame clones only, with some absent. The data show around 30,000 clones, around 77% seen once. This TCR came from a woman in her 70s with active or convalescent COVID-19. The sequenced sample consisted of peripheral blood. The J gene is TRBJ1-2, the V gene TRBV11-2; a weak D match, TRBD1 (5 bases). In DNA form, the CDR3 reads TGTGCCAGCAGCTTAGAAGCTGGGGGGTTAGGCTACACCTTC. This translates into CASSLEAGGLGYTF. Filled out from reference TRBV11-2 and TRBJ1-2, the complete variable domain reads EAGVAQSPRYKIIEKRQSVAFWCNPISGHATLYWYQQILGQGPKLLIQFQNNGVVDDSQLPKDRFSAERLKGVDSTLKIQPAKLEDSAVYLCASSLEAGGLGYTFGSGTRLTVV.